The 7 T cell receptor beta chains below all came from one sample that was sequenced in a study of cytomegalovirus exposure and HLA in healthy donors. The PCR ran on 60 Vbeta and 13 Jbeta primers. Only in-frame clones appear in the TCRdb table, and some are missing; sequencing was by immunoSEQ multiplex PCR. The sample consists of approximately 160,000 clones, roughly 80% of them appearing once. The specimen sequenced was PBMCs. The origin of the receptors is a male donor in good health and CMV-seronegative.

This clone was detected a few times. V usage is TRBV7-9 and J usage is TRBJ2-5; D is possibly TRBD1 (5 bases). Trimming left V 6 bases short and J 1 base short, with 12 bases between. Germline values: CDR1 SEHNR, CDR2 FQNEAQ (reference sequence). This CDR3 region has 14 residues. The CDR3 sequence: CASRSRGAQETQYF. CDR3 DNA sequence: TGTGCCAGCAGATCTCGTGGGGCCCAAGAGACCCAGTACTTC.

The chain couples TRBV7-8 to TRBJ2-7, with 9 bases lining up with TRBD2. The V gene's germline CDR1 is SGHVS and CDR2 FQNEAQ. The trim removed 2 bases at V and 2 bases at J, leaving 1 base unmatched. The CDR3 contains 14 residues. This CDR3 reads CASSLRTSAYEQYF. The CDR3 region has the DNA TGTGCCAGCAGCTTACGGACTAGCGCCTACGAGCAGTACTTC.

The V call is TRBV9, the J call TRBJ1-5; D not certain. The germline V and J ends were trimmed by 0 bases and 0 bases, with 13 bases remaining between them. Germline CDR1 and CDR2: SGDLS and YYNGEE. There are 17 residues in the CDR3. The CDR3: CASSVVFEGYSNQPQHF. The CDR3 DNA is TGTGCCAGCAGCGTAGTGTTTGAGGGATATAGCAATCAGCCCCAGCATTTT. The whole variable domain, remainder taken from reference TRBV9 and TRBJ1-5, is DSGVTQTPKHLITATGQRVTLRCSPRSGDLSVYWYQQSLDQGLQFLIQYYNGEERAKGNILERFSAQQFPDLHSELNLSSLELGDSALYFCASSVVFEGYSNQPQHFGDGTRLSIL.

V usage is TRBV2 and J usage is TRBJ2-2; TRBD1 might be the D (5 bases). CDR1 and CDR2 from the germline V gene are SNHLY and FYNNEI. Trimming removed 5 bases at V and 3 bases at J, with 7 bases between. The CDR3 runs 13 residues. The CDR3 DNA is TGTGCCAGCAGTCTGACAGACACCGGGGAGCTGTTTTTT. The encoded protein is CASSLTDTGELFF.

The chain employs TRBV28 and TRBJ1-2; 7 bases line up with TRBD1. Trimming at V came to 7 bases and at J to 4 bases, leaving 3 bases not matched to a gene. Germline V gene data show CDR1 as MDHEN and CDR2 as SYDVKM. The CDR3 contains 12 residues. CDR3 nucleotides: TGTGCCAGCACCGGGACAGTCTATGGCTACACCTTC. This encodes CASTGTVYGYTF.

The chain joins TRBV18 to TRBJ2-1; D is possibly TRBD1 (6 bases). This CDR3 has 14 residues. V lost 3 bases and J lost 8, with 14 bases in between. Germline V lookup: CDR1 KGHSH, CDR2 LQKENI. The CDR3 protein is CASSPGYRADEQFF. The CDR3 coding sequence is TGTGCCAGCTCACCGGGTTACAGGGCCGATGAGCAGTTCTTC. Full variable domain (rest looked up from reference TRBV18 and TRBJ2-1): NAGVMQNPRHLVRRRGQEARLRCSPMKGHSHVYWYRQLPEEGLKFMVYLQKENIIDESGMPKERFSAEFPKEGPSILRIQQVVRGDSAAYFCASSPGYRADEQFFGPGTRLTVL.

The chain joins TRBV5-1 to TRBJ2-5; D is possibly TRBD1 (5 bases). The CDR3 spans 16 residues. Per the germline V gene, CDR1 is SGHRS and CDR2 is YFSETQ. Trimming pared 1 base from V and 0 bases from J, leaving 13 bases between. CDR3 bases: TGCGCCAGCAGCTTGCAGGGTACGATGAACCAAGAGACCCAGTACTTC. Its protein is CASSLQGTMNQETQYF.